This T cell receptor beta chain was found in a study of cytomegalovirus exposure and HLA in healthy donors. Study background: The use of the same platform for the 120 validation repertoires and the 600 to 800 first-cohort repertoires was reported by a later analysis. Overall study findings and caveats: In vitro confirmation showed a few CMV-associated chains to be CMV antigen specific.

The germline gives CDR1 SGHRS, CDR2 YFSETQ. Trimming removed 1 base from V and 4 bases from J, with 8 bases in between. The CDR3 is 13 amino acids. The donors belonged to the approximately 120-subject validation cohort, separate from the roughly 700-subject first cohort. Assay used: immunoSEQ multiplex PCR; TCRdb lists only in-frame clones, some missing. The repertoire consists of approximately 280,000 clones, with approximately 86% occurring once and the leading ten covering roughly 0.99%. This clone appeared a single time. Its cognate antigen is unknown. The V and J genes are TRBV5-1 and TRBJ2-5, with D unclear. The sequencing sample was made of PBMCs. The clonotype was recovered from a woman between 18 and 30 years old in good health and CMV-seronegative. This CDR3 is CASSLSFRETQYF. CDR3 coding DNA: TGCGCCAGCAGCTTGTCTTTTCGAGAGACCCAGTACTTC. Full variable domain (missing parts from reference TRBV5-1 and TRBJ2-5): KAGVTQTPRYLIKTRGQQVTLSCSPISGHRSVSWYQQTPGQGLQFLFEYFSETQRNKGNFPGRFSGRQFSNSRSEMNVSTLELGDSALYLCASSLSFRETQYFGPGTRLLVL.